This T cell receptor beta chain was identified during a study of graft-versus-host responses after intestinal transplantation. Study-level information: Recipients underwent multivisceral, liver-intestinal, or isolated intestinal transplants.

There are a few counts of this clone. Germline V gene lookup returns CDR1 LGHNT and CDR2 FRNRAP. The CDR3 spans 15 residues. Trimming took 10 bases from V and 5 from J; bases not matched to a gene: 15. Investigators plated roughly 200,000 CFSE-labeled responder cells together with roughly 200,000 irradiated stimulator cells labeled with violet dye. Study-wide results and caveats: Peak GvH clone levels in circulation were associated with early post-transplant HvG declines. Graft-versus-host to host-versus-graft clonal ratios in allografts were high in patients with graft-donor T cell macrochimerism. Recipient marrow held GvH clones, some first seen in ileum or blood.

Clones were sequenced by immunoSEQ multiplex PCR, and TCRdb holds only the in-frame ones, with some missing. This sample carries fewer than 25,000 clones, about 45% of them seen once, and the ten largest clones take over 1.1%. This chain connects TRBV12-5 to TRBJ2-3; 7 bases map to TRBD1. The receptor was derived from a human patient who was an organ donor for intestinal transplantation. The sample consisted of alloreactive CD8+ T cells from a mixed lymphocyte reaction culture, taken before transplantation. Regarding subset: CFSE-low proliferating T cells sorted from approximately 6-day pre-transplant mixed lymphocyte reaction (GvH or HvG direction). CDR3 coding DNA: TGTGCTACGGAAGAGGGGGCCATTTGGGGAGATACGCAGTATTTT. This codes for CATEEGAIWGDTQYF.